This T cell receptor beta chain was sequenced in a study of graft-versus-host responses after intestinal transplantation. Study-wide background: Transplantation in recipients was multivisceral, liver-intestinal, or isolated intestinal. Every recipient underwent anti-thymocyte globulin induction, then tacrolimus and steroids for around three years. General study points: Recipient bone marrow held GvH clones, some seen earlier in ileum or blood. Elevated graft-versus-host to host-versus-graft clonal ratios in allografts were recorded for patients with graft-donor T cell macrochimerism.

Profiled with immunoSEQ multiplex PCR; TCRdb holds only in-frame clones, not every one. Of about 86,000 clones listed, under 85% are singletons. Regarding this clone: Antigen: not known.

This CDR3 has 16 residues. J gave up 3 bases and V 2 bases, and 5 bases lay outside the gene matches. CDR1 and CDR2 (germline): ENHRY, SYGVKD. Sequenced here: unstimulated CD8+ T cells sorted from spleen or lymph node cells, sampled before intestinal transplant. This receptor was identified in a human donor who received an intestinal transplant. The V and J genes are TRBV10-3 and TRBJ2-2, with 8 bases aligning to TRBD2. The CDR3 DNA reads as TGTGCCATCAGTGAGCGGACTAGCAGGCACACCGGGGAGCTGTTTTTT. Encoded protein: CAISERTSRHTGELFF.